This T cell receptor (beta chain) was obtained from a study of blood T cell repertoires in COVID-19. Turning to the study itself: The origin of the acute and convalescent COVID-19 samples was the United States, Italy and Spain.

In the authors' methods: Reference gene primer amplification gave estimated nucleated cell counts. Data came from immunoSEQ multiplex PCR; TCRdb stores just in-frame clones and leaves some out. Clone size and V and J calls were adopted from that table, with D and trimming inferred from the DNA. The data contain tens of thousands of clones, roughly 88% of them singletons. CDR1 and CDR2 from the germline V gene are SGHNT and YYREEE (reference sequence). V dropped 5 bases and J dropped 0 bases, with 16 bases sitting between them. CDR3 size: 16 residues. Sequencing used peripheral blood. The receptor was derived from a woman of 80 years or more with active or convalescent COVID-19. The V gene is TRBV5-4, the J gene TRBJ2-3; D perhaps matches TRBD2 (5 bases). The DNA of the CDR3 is TGTGCCAGCAGGTCCCCCGGGGTTTATAGCACAGATACGCAGTATTTT. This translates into CASRSPGVYSTDTQYF.